The next 26 T cell receptor beta chains were all read from a single sample in a study of beta chain features in type 1 diabetes. As every portion of the isolated RNA was reverse transcribed, the sequencing read expressed TCRB transcripts. Method: immunoSEQ multiplex PCR; TCRdb's copy keeps in-frame clones and lacks some. The table includes around 250,000 clones, less than 35% detected once. What was sequenced was central memory CD4+ T cells from blood. The receptors here all came from a man younger than 45 in good health.

This clone was seen more than once but under ten times. J is TRBJ2-5 and V is TRBV20-1; D is undetermined. The V end was cut by 5 bases, the J end by 7 bases, with 11 bases between. Per germline, CDR1 DFQATT and CDR2 SNEGSKA (reference sequence). This CDR3 region has 11 residues. The CDR3 nucleotides read TGCAGTGCTGACCCCAAGGGGACCCAGTACTTC. Amino acid sequence: CSADPKGTQYF.

This clone was picked up a small number of times. This chain connects TRBV5-4 to TRBJ1-1, with 8 nucleotides matching TRBD1. CDR3 size: 13 residues. J lost 4 bases, V lost 5 bases, and 4 bases had no gene match. CDR1 is SGHNT and CDR2 is YYREEE in the germline V gene (reference sequence). The CDR3: CASSSGGGTEAFF. As DNA, the CDR3 is TGTGCCAGCAGTTCAGGGGGCGGCACTGAAGCTTTCTTT.

This clone was detected a few times. The CDR3 region is CAIRDELAGNEQFF. CDR3 sequence (DNA): TGTGCCATCAGGGACGAACTAGCGGGGAATGAGCAGTTCTTC. The chain recombines TRBV10-3 with TRBJ2-1, with TRBD2 matching over 10 bases. The germline gives CDR1 ENHRY, CDR2 SYGVKD. V dropped 6 bases and J dropped 7; count of bases not matched to a gene: 6. The CDR3 spans 14 residues.

The V gene is TRBV5-1, the J gene TRBJ2-7; D possibly corresponds to TRBD1 (5 bases). Germline loops: CDR1 SGHRS, CDR2 YFSETQ. This CDR3 has 15 residues. V was shortened by 0 bases and J by 2 bases, with 12 bases between the two germline ends. The CDR3 reads CASSLGGPGTYEQYF. The CDR3 DNA reads TGCGCCAGCAGCTTGGGTGGCCCAGGGACCTACGAGCAGTACTTC.

The rearrangement joins TRBV6-6 to TRBJ2-1; D remains unclear. Trimming stripped 6 bases from V and 3 bases from J, with 6 bases between. Germline V gives CDR1 MNHNY, CDR2 SVGAGI (reference sequence). The length of the CDR3 is 12 residues. The chain's CDR3 is CASRKGYNEQFF. CDR3 nucleotides: TGTGCCAGCAGAAAAGGCTACAATGAGCAGTTCTTC.

CDR3 nucleotide sequence: TGTGCCAGCAGCTTAACTGAGGGAGCTGGAAACACCATATATTTT. This gives the protein CASSLTEGAGNTIYF. The V gene is TRBV7-6, the J gene TRBJ1-3; D not certain. With 2 bases removed from V and 2 bases from J, the gap between germline ends came to 10 bases. The CDR3 has 15 residues. CDR1 SGHVS and CDR2 FNYEAQ come from the germline V gene. Full variable domain (remainder filled in from reference TRBV7-6 and TRBJ1-3): GAGVSQSPRYKVTKRGQDVALRCDPISGHVSLYWYRQALGQGPEFLTYFNYEAQQDKSGLPNDRFSAERPEGSISTLTIQRTEQRDSAMYRCASSLTEGAGNTIYFGEGSWLTVV.

In this sample, this clone turned up a few times. The J gene is TRBJ2-5, the V gene TRBV6-5, with D hard to call. V was clipped by 2 bases and J by 2 bases, with 6 bases between them. CDR1 MNHEY and CDR2 SVGAGI come from the germline V gene. The CDR3 length is 13 residues. The CDR3 is CASSYGLQETQYF. DNA for the CDR3: TGTGCCAGCAGTTACGGCCTGCAAGAGACCCAGTACTTC.

This clone appeared a single time. Other DNA sequences in the sample encode the same CDR3. The V gene is TRBV7-2, the J gene TRBJ1-5; tentatively, D is TRBD1 (6 bases). V lost 4 bases and J 2 bases, leaving 12 bases between the germline ends. This CDR3 contains 15 residues. Germline CDR1 is SGHTA and CDR2 is FQGNSA. CDR3 sequence reads: CASSYTGRGNQPQHF. CDR3 DNA sequence: TGTGCCAGCAGCTATACAGGGAGGGGCAATCAGCCCCAGCATTTT.

The table lists this clone with a count of one. The chain carries TRBV7-2 and TRBJ2-5, with D possibly TRBD1 on 5 matching bases. CDR1 SGHTA and CDR2 FQGNSA come from the germline V gene. V was clipped by 5 bases and J by 5 bases, with 15 bases between them. This CDR3 has 14 residues. CDR3 nucleotides: TGTGCCAGCAGCGCGCCCAGGGCGCCGGAGACCCAGTACTTC. Translation: CASSAPRAPETQYF.

This rearrangement joins TRBV30 to TRBJ1-5; 7 nucleotides line up with TRBD1. This CDR3 has 13 amino acids. The germline V gene encodes CDR1 GTSNPN and CDR2 SVGIG (reference sequence). Trimming at V came to 5 bases and at J to 1 base, leaving 2 bases not matched to a gene. Here the CDR3 reads CAWATGSNQPQHF. The CDR3 DNA is TGTGCCTGGGCGACAGGGAGCAATCAGCCCCAGCATTTT.

The rearrangement joins TRBV11-2 to TRBJ2-1; 7 nucleotides align to TRBD2. Germline CDR1 is SGHAT and CDR2 is FQNNGV. V lost 4 bases and J lost 3; bases outside the gene matches: 3. There are 14 residues in the CDR3. The CDR3 spells CASSSSGDYNEQFF. The CDR3 DNA sequence: TGTGCCAGCAGCTCAAGCGGGGACTACAATGAGCAGTTCTTC.

The chain combines TRBV2 with TRBJ2-7; 11 bases agree with TRBD2. From germline, CDR1 is SNHLY and CDR2 FYNNEI. This CDR3 has 15 amino acids. With 3 bases clipped from V and 5 bases from J, the junction kept 6 bases outside the gene matches. CDR3 sequence (DNA): TGTGCCAGCAGTGACCGGCTAGCGGGAGGCAACGAGCAGTACTTC. Protein: CASSDRLAGGNEQYF.

V usage is TRBV4-1 and J usage is TRBJ2-5; TRBD2 aligns across 13 bases. The germline CDR1 and CDR2 sequences are MGHRA and YSYEKL. CDR3 length equals 16 residues. V dropped 3 bases and J dropped 4; count of bases not matched to a gene: 5. Written as DNA, the CDR3 is TGCGCCAGCAGCCACCGACTAGCGGGGGGCCCAGAGACCCAGTACTTC. Translating gives CASSHRLAGGPETQYF.

This clone has a handful of counts. The rearrangement links TRBV30 to TRBJ1-5; TRBD1 aligns across 9 bases. CDR1 is GTSNPN, CDR2 SVGIG, per germline (reference sequence). The CDR3 length is 13 residues. V shed 5 bases, J shed 10 bases, and the junction held 9 bases outside the gene matches. The CDR3 DNA sequence: TGTGCCTGGGCCCGGACAGGGGTGAGTCCCCAGCATTTT. It specifies CAWARTGVSPQHF.

CDR3 region: CASSYAQDSMAGYTF. The DNA of the CDR3 is TGTGCCAGCAGTTACGCGCAGGACAGTATGGCTGGCTACACCTTC. The chain is built from TRBV6-6 and TRBJ1-2; the D gene is possibly TRBD1 (6 bases). Trimming cost V 2 bases and J 7 bases, with 17 bases left between them. The germline gives CDR1 MNHNY, CDR2 SVGAGI (reference sequence). CDR3 length: 15 residues.

This clone was picked up many times. This sequence joins TRBV21-1 and TRBJ2-7; the table's D gene call, TRBD2, was not cross checked with the DNA. TRBV21-1 is classified as a pseudogene. The CDR3 spans 19 residues. The chain's CDR3 is CASSALGTSGRNGAYEQYF. The CDR3, as DNA: TGTGCCAGCAGCGCCCTCGGGACTAGCGGGAGAAATGGCGCCTACGAGCAGTACTTC.

This clone was seen only a few times. The chain is built from TRBV27 and TRBJ1-5, with 10 bases identical to TRBD1. J gave up 6 bases and V 8 bases, and 13 bases lay outside the gene matches. CDR3 size: 16 residues. CDR1 and CDR2 from the germline V gene are MNHEY and SMNVEV (reference sequence). In DNA, the CDR3 is TGTGCCAGCGGCCGCCCTGACAGGGGGCTAATTCAGCCCCAGCATTTT. Protein product: CASGRPDRGLIQPQHF.

The gene calls are TRBV10-3 and TRBJ2-1, with 11 bases identical to TRBD2. Germline CDR1 and CDR2: ENHRY and SYGVKD. Trimming removed 4 bases from V and 10 bases from J; junction bases left unmatched: 12. CDR3 length: 16 residues. CDR3 coding DNA: TGTGCCATCAGTGTGGGGCTAGCGGGGGGCCCCAGGGAGCAGTTCTTC. Its protein is CAISVGLAGGPREQFF.

V is TRBV5-1 and J is TRBJ1-2; D is unclear. This CDR3 has 12 amino acids. Per the germline V gene, CDR1 is SGHRS and CDR2 is YFSETQ. V was shortened by 5 bases and J by 8 bases, with 13 bases between the two germline ends. The CDR3 nucleotides are TGCGCCAGCAGGCCCGGGGTGGACGGCTACACCTTC. It specifies CASRPGVDGYTF.

The chain recombines TRBV7-9 with TRBJ1-2; D is undetermined. The V end lost 5 bases, the J end lost 6 bases, and 7 bases lay between the germline ends. The CDR3 totals 11 residues. Germline CDR1 SEHNR, CDR2 FQNEAQ (reference sequence). CDR3 DNA sequence: TGTGCCAGCAGCGAAATGAATGGCTACACCTTC. Protein: CASSEMNGYTF.

In its sample, this clone was seen once. This chain connects TRBV9 to TRBJ1-1; D unclear. This CDR3 has 15 amino acids. Per germline, CDR1 SGDLS and CDR2 YYNGEE. Trimming left V 0 bases short and J 0 bases short, with 9 bases between. The CDR3 DNA is TGTGCCAGCAGCGTAGGCCCTGACCTGAACACTGAAGCTTTCTTT. As protein: CASSVGPDLNTEAFF.

In its sample, this clone was seen a few times. V and J are TRBV20-1 and TRBJ1-2, with D unresolved. CDR3 length equals 11 residues. Germline CDR1 reads DFQATT; CDR2 reads SNEGSKA (reference sequence). Trimming cost V 0 bases and J 4 bases, with 3 bases left between them. DNA of the CDR3: TGCAGTGCTAGAGACGGCTATGGCTACACCTTC. Translated, it gives CSARDGYGYTF.

This sequence joins TRBV6-6 and TRBJ2-3; D perhaps matches TRBD1 (6 bases). This CDR3 contains 15 residues. The V and J ends lost 5 bases and 2 bases respectively, with 14 bases between them. In germline, CDR1 is MNHNY, CDR2 SVGAGI (reference sequence). The CDR3 loop reads CASSLRTAYTDTQYF. In DNA, the CDR3 is TGTGCCAGCAGTCTCCGGACAGCATACACAGATACGCAGTATTTT.

V usage is TRBV7-9 and J usage is TRBJ2-5; D ambiguous. Trimming left V 4 bases short and J 4 bases short, with 4 bases between. CDR3 length: 11 residues. The V gene's germline CDR1 is SEHNR and CDR2 FQNEAQ (reference sequence). The CDR3 DNA follows: TGTGCCAGCAGCTACGCAGAGACCCAGTACTTC. Encoded protein: CASSYAETQYF. The full variable domain, its missing parts supplied by reference TRBV7-9 and TRBJ2-5, is DTGVSQNPRHKITKRGQNVTFRCDPISEHNRLYWYRQTLGQGPEFLTYFQNEAQLEKSRLLSDRFSAERPKGSFSTLEIQRTEQGDSAMYLCASSYAETQYFGPGTRLLVL.

This clone came up a few times. The chain is built from TRBV12-5 and TRBJ1-1, with no clear D. The CDR3 loop spans 11 amino acids. V was pared by 7 bases and J by 3 bases, with 6 bases between. Looked up from germline, CDR1 is LGHNT and CDR2 is FRNRAP. CDR3 residues: CASAAYTEAFF. CDR3 nucleotides: TGTGCTAGTGCCGCATACACTGAAGCTTTCTTT.

The table lists this clone with a few counts. J is TRBJ1-1 and V is TRBV7-9; 9 positions agree with TRBD1. The V segment lost 3 bases and the J segment 3 bases; nucleotides outside the gene matches: 5. The CDR3 covers 15 residues. Germline V gives CDR1 SEHNR, CDR2 FQNEAQ (reference sequence). Here the CDR3 DNA reads TGTGCCAGCAGCTTGGGGGACAGGGCGGACACTGAAGCTTTCTTT. As protein: CASSLGDRADTEAFF.